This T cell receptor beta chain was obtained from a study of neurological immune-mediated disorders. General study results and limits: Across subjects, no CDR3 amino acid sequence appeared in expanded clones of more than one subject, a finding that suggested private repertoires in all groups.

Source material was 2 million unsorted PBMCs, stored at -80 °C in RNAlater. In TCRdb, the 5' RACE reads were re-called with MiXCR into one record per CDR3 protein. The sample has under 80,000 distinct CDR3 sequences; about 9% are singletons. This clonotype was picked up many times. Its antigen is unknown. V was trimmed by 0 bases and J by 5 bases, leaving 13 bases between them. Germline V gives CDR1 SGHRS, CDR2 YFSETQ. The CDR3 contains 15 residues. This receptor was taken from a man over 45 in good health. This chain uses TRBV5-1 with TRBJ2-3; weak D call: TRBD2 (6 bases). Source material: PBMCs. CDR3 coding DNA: TGCGCCAGCAGCTTGGCTAGCGTTATAGTAGATACGCAGTATTTT. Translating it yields CASSLASVIVDTQYF.